The subject of this entry is one T cell receptor (beta chain). Its antigen is still unknown. Unmatched junction bases numbered 8, after V lost 0 bases and J lost 8 bases. The germline CDR1 and CDR2 sequences are ENHRY and SYGVKD. The CDR3 extends over 16 amino acids. Every bit of the isolated RNA underwent reverse transcription, so sequencing read expressed TCRB transcripts. Some 3.6 million reads on average were seen across naive, central memory and regulatory T cell samples. Here immunoSEQ multiplex PCR was the method, and the copy in TCRdb shows in-frame clones only, minus some. The data hold 620,000 or so clones, with around 15% observed a single time. The data originate from a study of beta chain features in type 1 diabetes. Study-level background: Patients were similar to healthy donors in age and gender (as well as in cell yields).

Study-wide findings and caveats: For type 1 diabetes patients, VDJ junctions showed fewer insertions and more deletions.

V is TRBV10-3 and J is TRBJ1-4, with 8 positions matching TRBD1. This receptor was taken from a man between 18 and 29 years old in good health. The sequenced sample was naive CD4+ T cells from blood. CDR3 DNA sequence: TGTGCCATCAGTGAGTCGAAAAAACAGGGGGTCGAAAAACTGTTTTTT. Translation gives CAISESKKQGVEKLFF.